This T cell receptor (beta chain) was retrieved from a study of shared clonotypes between healthy human individuals. Notes on this clone: Its antigen is currently unknown.

The study, taken as a whole, reports: Some clonotypes were shared by all four sorted-subset donors, while others were not shared. The non-shared ones had lower generation probabilities than the shared ones.

Profiling relied on immunoSEQ multiplex PCR, and the TCRdb table lists in-frame clones only, not all of them. The data hold roughly 1 million clones, with around 74% observed a single time. The CDR3 loop spans 15 amino acids. Germline CDR1 SGHTA, CDR2 FQGNSA. J was trimmed by 0 bases and V by 6 bases; bases with no gene match: 2. The chain recombines TRBV7-2 with TRBJ1-6; 7 nucleotides agree with TRBD1. This TCR came from a man younger than 30 in good health. The material sequenced was memory CD4+ T cells sorted from blood. Subset here: CD45RA-negative fraction. The CDR3 DNA follows: TGTGCCAGCAGGGGACAGAGCTCCTATAATTCACCCCTCCACTTT. This sequence encodes CASRGQSSYNSPLHF. Combining the CDR3 with reference TRBV7-2 and TRBJ1-6 gives the whole variable domain GAGVSQSPSNKVTEKGKDVELRCDPISGHTALYWYRQSLGQGLEFLIYFQGNSAPDKSGLPSDRFSAERTGGSVSTLTIQRTQQEDSAVYLCASRGQSSYNSPLHFGNGTRLTVT.